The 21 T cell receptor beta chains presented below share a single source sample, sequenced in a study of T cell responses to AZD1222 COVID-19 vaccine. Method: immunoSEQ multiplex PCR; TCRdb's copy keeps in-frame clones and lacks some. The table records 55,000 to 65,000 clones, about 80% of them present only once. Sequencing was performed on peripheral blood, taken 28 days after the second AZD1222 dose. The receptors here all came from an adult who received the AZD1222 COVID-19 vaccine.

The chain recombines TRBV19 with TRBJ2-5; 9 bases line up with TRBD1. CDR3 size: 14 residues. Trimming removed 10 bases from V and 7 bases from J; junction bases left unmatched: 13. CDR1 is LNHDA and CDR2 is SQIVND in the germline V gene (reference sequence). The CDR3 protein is CATRPGQGFWTQYF. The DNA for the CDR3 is TGTGCCACCCGGCCGGGACAGGGTTTTTGGACCCAGTACTTC.

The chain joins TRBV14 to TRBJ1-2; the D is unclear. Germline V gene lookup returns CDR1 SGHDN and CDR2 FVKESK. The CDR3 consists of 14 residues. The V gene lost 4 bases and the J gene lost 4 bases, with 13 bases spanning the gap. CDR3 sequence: CASSPSWGIYGYTF. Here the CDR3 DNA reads TGTGCCAGCAGCCCATCCTGGGGAATCTATGGCTACACCTTC.

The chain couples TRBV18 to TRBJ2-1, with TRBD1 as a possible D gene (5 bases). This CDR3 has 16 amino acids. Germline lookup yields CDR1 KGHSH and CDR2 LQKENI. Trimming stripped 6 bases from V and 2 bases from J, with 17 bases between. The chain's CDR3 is CASSPETASTYNEQFF. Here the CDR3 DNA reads TGTGCCAGCTCCCCGGAGACAGCTTCAACCTACAATGAGCAGTTCTTC.

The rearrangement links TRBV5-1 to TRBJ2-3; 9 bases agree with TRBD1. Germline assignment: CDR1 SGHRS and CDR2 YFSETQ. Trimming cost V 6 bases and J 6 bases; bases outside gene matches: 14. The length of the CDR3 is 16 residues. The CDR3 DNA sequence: TGCGCCAGCACCGTAGCCGGGACAGGGATGACCGATACGCAGTATTTT. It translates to CASTVAGTGMTDTQYF.

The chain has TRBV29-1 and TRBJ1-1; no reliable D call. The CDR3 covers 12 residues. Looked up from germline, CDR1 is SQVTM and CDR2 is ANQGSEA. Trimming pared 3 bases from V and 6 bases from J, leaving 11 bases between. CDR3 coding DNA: TGCAGCGTTGACGGTTTCCAGGCTGAAGCTTTCTTT. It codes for CSVDGFQAEAFF. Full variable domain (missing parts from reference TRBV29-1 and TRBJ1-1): SAVISQKPSRDICQRGTSLTIQCQVDSQVTMMFWYRQQPGQSLTLIATANQGSEATYESGFVIDKFPISRPNLTFSTLTVSNMSPEDSSIYLCSVDGFQAEAFFGQGTRLTVV.

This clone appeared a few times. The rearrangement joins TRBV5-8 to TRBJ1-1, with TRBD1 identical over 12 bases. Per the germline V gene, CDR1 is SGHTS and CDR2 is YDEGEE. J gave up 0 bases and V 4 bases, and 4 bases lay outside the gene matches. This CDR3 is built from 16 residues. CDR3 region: CASSRDRGLMNTEAFF. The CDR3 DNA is TGTGCCAGCAGCCGGGACAGGGGGCTCATGAACACTGAAGCTTTCTTT.

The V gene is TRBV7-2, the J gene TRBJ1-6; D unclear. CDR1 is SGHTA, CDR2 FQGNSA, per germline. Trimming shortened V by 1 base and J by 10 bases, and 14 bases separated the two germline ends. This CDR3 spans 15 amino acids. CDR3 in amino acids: CASSLGAGVGSPLHF. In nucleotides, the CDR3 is TGTGCCAGCAGCTTAGGGGCAGGTGTTGGGTCACCCCTCCACTTT.

CDR3 DNA: TGTGCCAGCAGCCGGGTGGGTAGCAATCAGCCCCAGCATTTT. The encoded protein is CASSRVGSNQPQHF. V gene TRBV11-2 combines with J gene TRBJ1-5, with D uncertain. This CDR3 contains 14 residues. Germline V CDR1 and CDR2: SGHAT, FQNNGV. V gave up 5 bases and J gave up 0 bases, with 8 bases separating them.

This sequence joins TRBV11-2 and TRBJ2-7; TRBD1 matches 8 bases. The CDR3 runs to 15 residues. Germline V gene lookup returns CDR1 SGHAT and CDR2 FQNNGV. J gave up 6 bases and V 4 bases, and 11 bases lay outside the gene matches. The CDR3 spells CASSSPGAGGTEQYF. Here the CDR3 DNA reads TGTGCCAGCAGCTCCCCGGGGGCAGGGGGCACCGAGCAGTACTTC.

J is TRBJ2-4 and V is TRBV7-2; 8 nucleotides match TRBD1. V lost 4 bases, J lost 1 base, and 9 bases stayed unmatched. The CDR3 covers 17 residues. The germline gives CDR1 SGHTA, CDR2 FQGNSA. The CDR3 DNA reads TGTGCCAGCAGCTCACGGACAGGGCCGAAGGCCAAAAACATTCAGTACTTC. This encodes CASSSRTGPKAKNIQYF. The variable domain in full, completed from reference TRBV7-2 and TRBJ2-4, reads GAGVSQSPSNKVTEKGKDVELRCDPISGHTALYWYRQSLGQGLEFLIYFQGNSAPDKSGLPSDRFSAERTGGSVSTLTIQRTQQEDSAVYLCASSSRTGPKAKNIQYFGAGTRLSVL.

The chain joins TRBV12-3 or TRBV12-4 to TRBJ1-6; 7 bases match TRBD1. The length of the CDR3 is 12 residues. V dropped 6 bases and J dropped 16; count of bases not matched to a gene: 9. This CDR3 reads CASRQPRGRLHF. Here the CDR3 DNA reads TGTGCCAGCAGGCAACCCAGGGGGAGACTCCACTTT.

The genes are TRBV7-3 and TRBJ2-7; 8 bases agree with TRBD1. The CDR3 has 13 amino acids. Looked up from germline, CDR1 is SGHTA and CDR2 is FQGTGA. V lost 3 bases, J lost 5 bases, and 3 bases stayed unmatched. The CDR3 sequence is CASSFQGADEQYF. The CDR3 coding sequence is TGTGCCAGCAGCTTTCAGGGGGCCGACGAGCAGTACTTC.

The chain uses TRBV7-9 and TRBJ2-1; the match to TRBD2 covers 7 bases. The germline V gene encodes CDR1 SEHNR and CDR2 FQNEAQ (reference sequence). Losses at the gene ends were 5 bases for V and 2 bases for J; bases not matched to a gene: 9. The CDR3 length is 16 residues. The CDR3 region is CASSHPSSGTYNEQFF. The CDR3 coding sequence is TGTGCCAGCAGCCACCCATCTAGCGGTACCTACAATGAGCAGTTCTTC.

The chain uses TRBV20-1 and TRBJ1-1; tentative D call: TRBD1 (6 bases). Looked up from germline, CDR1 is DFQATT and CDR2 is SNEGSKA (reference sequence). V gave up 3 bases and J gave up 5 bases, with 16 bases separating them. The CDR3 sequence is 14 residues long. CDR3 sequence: CSASVLTGATEAFF. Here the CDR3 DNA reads TGCAGTGCTAGTGTACTGACAGGTGCAACTGAAGCTTTCTTT.

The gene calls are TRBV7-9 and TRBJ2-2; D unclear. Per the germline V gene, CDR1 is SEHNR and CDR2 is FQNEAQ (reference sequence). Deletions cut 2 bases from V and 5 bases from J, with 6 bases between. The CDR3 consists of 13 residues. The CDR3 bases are TGTGCCAGCAGCTTAAAGGGAACCGGGGAGCTGTTTTTT. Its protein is CASSLKGTGELFF.

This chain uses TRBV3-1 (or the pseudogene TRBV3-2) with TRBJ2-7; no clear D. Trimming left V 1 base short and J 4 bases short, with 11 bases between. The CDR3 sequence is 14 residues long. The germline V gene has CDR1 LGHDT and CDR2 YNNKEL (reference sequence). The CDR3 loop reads CASSQGSRYYEQYF. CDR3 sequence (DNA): TGTGCCAGCAGCCAAGGGAGCCGATATTACGAGCAGTACTTC.

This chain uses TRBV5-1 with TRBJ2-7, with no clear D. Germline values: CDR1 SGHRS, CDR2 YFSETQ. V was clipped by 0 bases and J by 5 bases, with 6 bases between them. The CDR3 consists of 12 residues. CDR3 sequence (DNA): TGCGCCAGCAGCTTGGAAGCCAACGAGCAGTACTTC. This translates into CASSLEANEQYF. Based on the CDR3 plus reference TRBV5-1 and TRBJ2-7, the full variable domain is KAGVTQTPRYLIKTRGQQVTLSCSPISGHRSVSWYQQTPGQGLQFLFEYFSETQRNKGNFPGRFSGRQFSNSRSEMNVSTLELGDSALYLCASSLEANEQYFGPGTRLTVT.

Here the CDR3 DNA reads TGTGCCAGCAGTTACTCGGGCGGGGGGGGCACTGAAGCTTTCTTT. Translation: CASSYSGGGGTEAFF. This chain uses TRBV6-5 with TRBJ1-1; tentative D call: TRBD1 (5 bases). CDR1 and CDR2 (germline): MNHEY, SVGAGI. The CDR3 runs to 15 residues. The V end was cut by 0 bases, the J end by 4 bases, with 12 bases between.

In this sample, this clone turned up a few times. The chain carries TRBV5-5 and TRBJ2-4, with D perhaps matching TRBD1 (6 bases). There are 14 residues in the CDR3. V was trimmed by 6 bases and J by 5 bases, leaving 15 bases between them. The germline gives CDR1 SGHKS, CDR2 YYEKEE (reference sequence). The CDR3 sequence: CASISAGVQNIQYF. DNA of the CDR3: TGTGCCAGCATCTCTGCAGGGGTCCAAAACATTCAGTACTTC.

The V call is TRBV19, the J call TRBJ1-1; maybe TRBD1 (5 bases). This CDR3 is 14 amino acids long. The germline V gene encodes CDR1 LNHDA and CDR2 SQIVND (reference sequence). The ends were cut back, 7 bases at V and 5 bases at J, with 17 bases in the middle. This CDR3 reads CASTPMRGGTEAFF. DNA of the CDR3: TGTGCCAGTACCCCAATGAGGGGTGGGACTGAAGCTTTCTTT. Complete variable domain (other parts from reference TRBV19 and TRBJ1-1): DGGITQSPKYLFRKEGQNVTLSCEQNLNHDAMYWYRQDPGQGLRLIYYSQIVNDFQKGDIAEGYSVSREKKESFPLTVTSAQKNPTAFYLCASTPMRGGTEAFFGQGTRLTVV.

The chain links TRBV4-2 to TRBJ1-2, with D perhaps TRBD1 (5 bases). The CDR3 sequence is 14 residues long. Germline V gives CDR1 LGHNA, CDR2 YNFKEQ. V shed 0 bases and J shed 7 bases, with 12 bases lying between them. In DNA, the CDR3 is TGTGCCAGCAGCCAAGATAAGGGAGGGGCTGGCTACACCTTC. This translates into CASSQDKGGAGYTF.